This T cell receptor beta chain was identified during a study of T-cell reconstitution after alpha-beta-depleted transplantation in children. Findings of the study overall: By one year post-transplant, T-cell counts and diversity largely arose from T cells that were newly produced.

In germline, CDR1 is DFQATT, CDR2 SNEGSKA (reference sequence). This CDR3 contains 12 residues. V was trimmed by 6 bases and J by 7 bases, leaving 16 bases between them. As concerns this clonotype: Its antigen is undetermined.

Researchers prepared the TCRbeta library using unique molecular identifiers, the study reports. TCRdb itself ran the PCR reads through MiXCR, one entry per CDR3 protein. The table has about 640,000 distinct CDR3 sequences, approximately 13% seen once; the top ten hold 2.2%. This clonotype was obtained from a male patient between 10 and 17 years old who had a stem cell transplant for acute myeloid leukemia, so the T cells may come from the graft donor. The chain has TRBV20-1 and TRBJ2-7, with no clear D. Material: PBMCs, mostly from graft donor cells, obtained 360 days after TCRalphabeta/CD19-depleted stem cell transplant. The CDR3 loop is CSAPPPALEQYF. The CDR3 nucleotides read TGCAGTGCCCCTCCCCCAGCTCTTGAGCAGTACTTC.